This TCR beta chain is drawn from a study of blood T cell repertoires in COVID-19. About the study: The United States, Italy and Spain supplied acute and convalescent COVID-19 samples. In each case, the material was cDNA or gDNA derived from T cells, B-cell-depleted T cells, or PBMCs.

The CDR3 totals 15 residues. Trimming cost V 6 bases and J 3 bases, with 16 bases left between them. Germline CDR1 reads SNHLY; CDR2 reads FYNNEI. In the study's own analysis: The authors estimated nucleated cell counts from reference gene primer amplification. The table came from immunoSEQ multiplex PCR; TCRdb's copy has only in-frame clones and leaves some out. V and J calls and clone size are as listed in that table; D and trimming were resolved from the DNA. The sample consists of around 15,000 clones, around 88% of them appearing once. Sequenced input: peripheral blood. The chain employs TRBV2 and TRBJ2-3; TRBD2 might be the D (6 bases). This clonotype was obtained from a human donor in a cohort sampled during active COVID-19. The CDR3 loop is CASRSDGGRTDTQYF. The CDR3 bases are TGTGCCAGCAGGTCGGATGGGGGGAGGACAGATACGCAGTATTTT.